This T cell receptor (beta chain) came from a study of T cell responses to AZD1222 COVID-19 vaccine. Study conclusions and caveats: Just five or six AZD1222 recipients tested seropositive at baseline. Most donors were white British and more were female, and clonal diversity was possibly underestimated. Unmutated variant regions are reportedly the target of nearly half of TCRs that are spike-specific. Regions 160-218 and 743-854 held dominance among vaccine-associated CD4 TCRs, which spanned spike.

As to this clone: What it recognizes is unknown.

Germline V gene lookup returns CDR1 KGHSH and CDR2 LQKENI. This CDR3 is 16 amino acids long. The junction had 7 bases not matched to a gene; V was cut back by 0 bases and J by 5 bases. The table came from immunoSEQ multiplex PCR; TCRdb's copy has only in-frame clones and leaves some out. The table lists 27,000 or so clones, around 93% of them singletons. The sample here was peripheral blood, taken 28 days after the second AZD1222 dose. The receptor comes from an adult who received the AZD1222 COVID-19 vaccine. The chain links TRBV18 to TRBJ2-7; 10 bases line up with TRBD1. The CDR3 loop reads CASSPPTGQGTNEQYF. CDR3 nucleotide sequence: TGTGCCAGCTCACCACCAACGGGACAGGGGACTAACGAGCAGTACTTC.